The TCR beta chain described here comes from a study of cytomegalovirus exposure and HLA in healthy donors. It was with 60 Vbeta and 13 Jbeta primers that the PCR ran. Here immunoSEQ multiplex PCR was the method, and the copy in TCRdb shows in-frame clones only, minus some. The top ten clones hold 0.9% to 1.2% of a sample with some 150,000 clones, roughly 73% of them seen once. The sample comprised PBMCs. This clonotype was sampled from a male donor in good health and CMV-seronegative.

This chain's CDR3 is CASMMTGSYNSPLHF. The CDR3 DNA reads TGCGCCAGCATGATGACGGGCTCCTATAATTCACCCCTCCACTTT. The chain links TRBV10-1 to TRBJ1-6, with no clear D. Germline assignment: CDR1 WNHNN and CDR2 SYGVQD (reference sequence). The V gene lost 7 bases and the J gene lost 0 bases, with 10 bases spanning the gap. The CDR3 consists of 15 residues.